This T cell receptor (beta chain) emerged from a study of cytomegalovirus exposure and HLA in healthy donors. The overall study: Counted in an early data release were approximately 85 million unique TCRs from HLA-typed donors. Study-level results: One variant, a missense change in DCLRE1C, was linked in a later analysis to TCR beta V- and J-gene trimming. The study labeled more than 150 TCR beta chains cytomegalovirus-associated.

The CDR3 runs to 15 residues. Germline loops: CDR1 LNHNV, CDR2 YYDKDF (reference sequence). Trimming at V came to 9 bases and at J to 7 bases, leaving 13 bases not matched to a gene. This clone was seen more than once but under ten times. Its specificity is unknown. PCR was performed using 60 Vbeta and 13 Jbeta primers. Only in-frame clones appear in the TCRdb table, and some are missing; sequencing was by immunoSEQ multiplex PCR. The data hold approximately 150,000 clones, with 75% to 80% observed a single time. This rearrangement joins TRBV15 to TRBJ1-4, with 8 bases that match TRBD1. This receptor was identified in a middle-aged man in good health and CMV-seropositive. The sample consisted of PBMCs. CDR3 protein: CATEAGGAEGEKLFF. The CDR3 bases are TGTGCCACAGAAGCAGGGGGCGCTGAGGGTGAAAAACTGTTTTTT.